A selection of T cell receptor beta chains follows, all from one sample in a study of T-cell reconstitution after alpha-beta-depleted transplantation in children. One entry per CDR3 protein, called by TCRdb with MiXCR from the PCR reads. The table has approximately 490,000 distinct CDR3 sequences, about 12% seen once; the top ten hold over 5.5%. This material consisted of PBMCs from the stem cell graft donor, taken from the stem cell graft. The receptors here all came from a human donor who donated a stem cell graft to a child with combined immunodeficiency. CDR3s include the opening cysteine and the closing phenylalanine or tryptophan. D genes are given only for firm matches. The size of a clone is reported for some rows only, either as once, few or many, or as a class for expanded clones.

CDR3 length,clone size,V gene,J gene,D gene,CDR3 DNA,CDR3 protein
11,few,TRBV29-1,TRBJ1-2,-,TGCAGCGTCGGGACGGAAAATGGCTACACCTTC,CSVGTENGYTF
15,few,TRBV7-2,TRBJ2-1,TRBD2,TGTGCCAGCAGCTTGTTGGGACTAAACCACAATGAGCAGTTCTTC,CASSLLGLNHNEQFF
14,-,TRBV4-1,TRBJ2-5,-,TGCGCCAGCAGCCAAGAAAGCAGCGGCGAGACCCAGTACTTC,CASSQESSGETQYF
16,many,TRBV4-2,TRBJ1-2,-,TGTGCCAGCAGCCAAGGTCAGCAGGAGGCTAACTATGGCTACACCTTC,CASSQGQQEANYGYTF
15,-,TRBV15,TRBJ2-1,-,TGTGCCACCAGTAGGGACCGAAGACGGGCCAATGAGCAGTTCTTC,CATSRDRRRANEQFF
15,-,TRBV6-1,TRBJ2-1,-,TGTGCCAGCAGTCCTCAGACCCGCACCTACAATGAGCAGTTCTTC,CASSPQTRTYNEQFF
14,many,TRBV29-1,TRBJ2-1,-,TGCAGCGTTGAAGATCGGCAGGATTACAATGAGCAGTTCTTC,CSVEDRQDYNEQFF
11,-,TRBV2,TRBJ2-1,-,TGTGCCAGCAGTGTTGTGGGGGTACAGTTCTTC,CASSVVGVQFF
14,-,TRBV20-1,TRBJ2-7,TRBD2,TGCAGTGCTAGACGGACTAGCGGGAGTCACGAGCAGTACTTC,CSARRTSGSHEQYF
14,few,TRBV3-1,TRBJ1-1,TRBD1,TGTGCCAGCAGGTACAGGGGTCTTTGGCAGGGGCTTTCTTTT,CASRYRGLWQGLSF
17,few,TRBV6-5,TRBJ1-6,-,TGTGCCAGCAGTTACTCGGTAACGAGCTCCTATAATTCACCCCTCCACTTT,CASSYSVTSSYNSPLHF
16,-,TRBV25-1,TRBJ1-4,-,TGTGCCAGCAGCCCCCCGAGGGGGGCAACTAATGAAAAACTGTTTTTT,CASSPPRGATNEKLFF
14,few,TRBV5-1,TRBJ2-7,TRBD1,TGCGCCAGCAGCACCTACAGGGGCGCCTACGAGCAGTACTTC,CASSTYRGAYEQYF
13,many,TRBV18,TRBJ2-6,-,TGTGCCAGCTCCATCTCTGGGGCCAACGTCCTGACTTTC,CASSISGANVLTF